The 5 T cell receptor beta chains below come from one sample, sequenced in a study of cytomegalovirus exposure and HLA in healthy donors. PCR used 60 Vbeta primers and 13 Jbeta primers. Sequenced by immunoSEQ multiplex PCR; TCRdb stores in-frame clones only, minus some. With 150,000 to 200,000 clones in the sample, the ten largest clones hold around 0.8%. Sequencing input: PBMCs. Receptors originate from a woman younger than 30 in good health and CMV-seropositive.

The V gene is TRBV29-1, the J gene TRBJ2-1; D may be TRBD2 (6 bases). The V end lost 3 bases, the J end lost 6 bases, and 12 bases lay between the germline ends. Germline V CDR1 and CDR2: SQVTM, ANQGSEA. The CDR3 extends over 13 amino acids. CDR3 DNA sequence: TGCAGCGTTGAGAGGGAGGCAGGCAATGAGCAGTTCTTC. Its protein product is CSVEREAGNEQFF.

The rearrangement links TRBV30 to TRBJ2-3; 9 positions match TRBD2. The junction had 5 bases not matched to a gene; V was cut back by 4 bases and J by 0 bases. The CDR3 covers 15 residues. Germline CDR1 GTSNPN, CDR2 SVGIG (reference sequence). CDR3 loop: CAWTAGGPSTDTQYF. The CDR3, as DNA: TGTGCCTGGACTGCGGGGGGGCCTAGCACAGATACGCAGTATTTT.

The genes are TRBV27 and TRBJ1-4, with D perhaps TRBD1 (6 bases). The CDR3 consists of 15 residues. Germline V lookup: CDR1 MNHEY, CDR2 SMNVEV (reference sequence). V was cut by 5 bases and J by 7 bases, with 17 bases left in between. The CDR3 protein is CASSAQGNSGEKLFF. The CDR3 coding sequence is TGTGCCAGCAGTGCACAGGGAAACAGTGGTGAAAAACTGTTTTTT.

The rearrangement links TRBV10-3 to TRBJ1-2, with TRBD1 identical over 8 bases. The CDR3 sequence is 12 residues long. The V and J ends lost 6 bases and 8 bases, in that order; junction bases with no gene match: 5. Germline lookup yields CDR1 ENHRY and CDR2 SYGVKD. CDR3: CAIRGQGWGYTF. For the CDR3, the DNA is TGTGCCATCAGAGGACAGGGCTGGGGCTACACCTTC.

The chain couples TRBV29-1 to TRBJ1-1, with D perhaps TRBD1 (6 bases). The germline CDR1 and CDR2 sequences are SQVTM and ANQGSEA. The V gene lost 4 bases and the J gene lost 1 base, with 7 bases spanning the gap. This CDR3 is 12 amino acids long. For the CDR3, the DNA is TGCAGCGTTGGAGGGGGGAACACTGAAGCTTTCTTT. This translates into CSVGGGNTEAFF.